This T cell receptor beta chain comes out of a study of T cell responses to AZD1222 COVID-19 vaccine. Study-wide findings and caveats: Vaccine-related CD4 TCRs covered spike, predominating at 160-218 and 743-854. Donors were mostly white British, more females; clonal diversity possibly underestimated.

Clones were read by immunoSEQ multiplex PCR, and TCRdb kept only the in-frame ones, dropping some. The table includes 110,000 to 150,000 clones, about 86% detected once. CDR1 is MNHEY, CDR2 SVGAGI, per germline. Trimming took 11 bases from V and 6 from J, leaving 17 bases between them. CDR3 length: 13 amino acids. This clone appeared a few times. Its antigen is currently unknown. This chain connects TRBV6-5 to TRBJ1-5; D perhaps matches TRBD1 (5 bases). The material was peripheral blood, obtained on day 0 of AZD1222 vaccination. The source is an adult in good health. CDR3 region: CAVTWGVGQPQHF. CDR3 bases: TGTGCCGTCACGTGGGGGGTCGGTCAGCCCCAGCATTTT.